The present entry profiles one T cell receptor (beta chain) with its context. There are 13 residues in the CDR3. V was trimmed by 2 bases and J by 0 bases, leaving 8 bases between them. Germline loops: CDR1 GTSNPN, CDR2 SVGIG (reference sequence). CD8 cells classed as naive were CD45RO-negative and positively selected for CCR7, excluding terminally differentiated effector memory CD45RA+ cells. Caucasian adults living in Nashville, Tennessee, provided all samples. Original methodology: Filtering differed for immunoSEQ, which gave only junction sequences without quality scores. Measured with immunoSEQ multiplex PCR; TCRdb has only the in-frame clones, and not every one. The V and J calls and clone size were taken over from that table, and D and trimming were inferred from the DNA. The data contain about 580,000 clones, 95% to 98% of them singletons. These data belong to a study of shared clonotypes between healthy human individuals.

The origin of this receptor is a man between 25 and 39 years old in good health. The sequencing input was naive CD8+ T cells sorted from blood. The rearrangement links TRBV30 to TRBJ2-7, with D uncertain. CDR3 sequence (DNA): TGTGCCTGGAGTTTGGGGTACTCCTACGAGCAGTACTTC. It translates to CAWSLGYSYEQYF.